Below are 18 T cell receptor beta chains sequenced from a single sample in a study of blood T cell repertoires in COVID-19. Clones were sequenced by immunoSEQ multiplex PCR, and TCRdb holds only the in-frame ones, with some missing. This repertoire shows nearly 350,000 clones, about 90% found once; its top ten account for about 7%. Sequencing was carried out using peripheral blood. All receptors come from a woman in her seventies with COVID-19, enrolled during active disease.

The chain has TRBV12-5 and TRBJ1-2; TRBD1 aligns across 8 bases. The CDR3 runs 16 residues. Germline V gene lookup returns CDR1 LGHNT and CDR2 FRNRAP. With 1 base clipped from V and 6 bases from J, the junction kept 10 bases outside the gene matches. The CDR3: CASGLDGTGLLDGYTF. In DNA, the CDR3 is TGTGCTAGTGGTTTGGACGGGACAGGTTTATTGGATGGCTACACCTTC.

The V call is TRBV7-3, the J call TRBJ1-1; a possible D gene is TRBD1 (6 bases). The CDR3 is 13 amino acids. Germline V lookup: CDR1 SGHTA, CDR2 FQGTGA. V lost 6 bases to trimming and J lost 9 bases, with 17 bases between them. The CDR3 loop is CASSDSGTNKAFF. Here the CDR3 DNA reads TGTGCCAGCAGTGATTCAGGGACAAATAAAGCTTTCTTT.

The chain is built from TRBV4-3 and TRBJ2-5; 7 positions match TRBD1. CDR3 size: 16 residues. The V gene end was trimmed by 0 bases and the J gene end by 5 bases; junction bases not matched to a gene: 9. From germline, CDR1 is LGHNA and CDR2 YSLEER. This CDR3 is CASSQEWQGEWETQYF. The CDR3 nucleotides are TGCGCCAGCAGCCAAGAATGGCAGGGGGAGTGGGAGACCCAGTACTTC.

The chain recombines TRBV15 with TRBJ1-5; 8 nucleotides align to TRBD1. CDR1 and CDR2 (germline): LNHNV, YYDKDF (reference sequence). The CDR3 contains 16 residues. Trimming cost V 0 bases and J 6 bases; bases outside gene matches: 7. The CDR3 nucleotides read TGTGCCACCAGCAGAGACACTCCGGGACAGGCTCAGCCCCAGCATTTT. It codes for CATSRDTPGQAQPQHF. Full variable domain (outside the CDR3, taken from reference TRBV15 and TRBJ1-5): DAMVIQNPRYQVTQFGKPVTLSCSQTLNHNVMYWYQQKSSQAPKLLFHYYDKDFNNEADTPDNFQSRRPNTSFCFLDIRSPGLGDTAMYLCATSRDTPGQAQPQHFGDGTRLSIL.

V is TRBV10-1 and J is TRBJ1-1; D may be TRBD1 (5 bases). Germline values: CDR1 WNHNN, CDR2 SYGVQD (reference sequence). Trimming removed 2 bases from V and 1 base from J, with 20 bases in between. The CDR3 is 18 amino acids. This CDR3 reads CASSERGGLLAPNTEAFF. The DNA of the CDR3 is TGCGCCAGCAGTGAGAGGGGCGGCCTCCTGGCCCCGAACACTGAAGCTTTCTTT.

The chain uses TRBV30 and TRBJ1-2; TRBD1 might be the D (5 bases). Trimming shortened V by 2 bases and J by 4 bases, and 11 bases separated the two germline ends. CDR3 length equals 13 residues. Germline-derived CDR1 and CDR2 are GTSNPN and SVGIG (reference sequence). The CDR3, as DNA: TGTGCCTGGAGTCCAGGGATGGCCTATGGCTACACCTTC. This sequence encodes CAWSPGMAYGYTF.

The chain carries TRBV3-1 (or the pseudogene TRBV3-2) and TRBJ1-4, with 10 bases lining up with TRBD1. CDR3 length: 15 amino acids. The ends lost 4 bases at V and 5 bases at J; junction bases unmatched: 4. From germline, CDR1 is LGHDT and CDR2 YNNKEL (reference sequence). CDR3 amino acids: CASSPWDRGNEKLFF. The CDR3 nucleotides are TGTGCCAGCAGCCCCTGGGACAGGGGAAATGAAAAACTGTTTTTT.

This rearrangement joins TRBV10-3 to TRBJ1-2; 8 nucleotides agree with TRBD1. V was clipped by 4 bases and J by 8 bases; unmatched bases: 3. CDR3 length: 12 amino acids. In germline, CDR1 is ENHRY, CDR2 SYGVKD. The CDR3 is CAISADREGYTF. In DNA, the CDR3 is TGTGCCATCAGTGCGGACAGGGAGGGCTACACCTTC.

The gene calls are TRBV5-4 and TRBJ1-1; tentatively, D is TRBD1 (6 bases). The CDR3 spans 14 residues. CDR1 is SGHNT, CDR2 YYREEE, per germline (reference sequence). The V gene lost 0 bases and the J gene lost 4 bases, with 10 bases spanning the gap. The CDR3 loop is CASSLGTDGTEAFF. For the CDR3, the DNA is TGTGCCAGCAGCTTGGGGACAGACGGCACTGAAGCTTTCTTT.

This chain uses TRBV10-3 with TRBJ2-7; TRBD1 agrees at 7 bases. This CDR3 spans 15 amino acids. V shed 0 bases and J 0 bases; nucleotides not matched to a gene: 2. Germline loops: CDR1 ENHRY, CDR2 SYGVKD. The chain's CDR3 is CAISESRTGSYEQYF. DNA for the CDR3: TGTGCCATCAGTGAGTCAAGGACAGGCTCCTACGAGCAGTACTTC.

The V call is TRBV10-3, the J call TRBJ1-2; D is unclear. Looked up from germline, CDR1 is ENHRY and CDR2 is SYGVKD. V was clipped by 4 bases and J by 8 bases, with 11 bases between them. The CDR3 is 12 amino acids. CDR3 loop: CAISVPGVGYTF. DNA of the CDR3: TGTGCCATCAGTGTTCCCGGGGTCGGCTACACCTTC.

The chain couples TRBV9 to TRBJ2-5, with 9 bases aligning to TRBD2. J was trimmed by 4 bases and V by 4 bases; bases with no gene match: 8. Per germline, CDR1 SGDLS and CDR2 YYNGEE. The CDR3 has 15 residues. CDR3 residues: CASSPSGTSRETQYF. CDR3 in DNA: TGTGCCAGCAGCCCGAGCGGGACTAGCCGAGAGACCCAGTACTTC.

This clone turned up a few times. V gene TRBV2 combines with J gene TRBJ2-7; 8 nucleotides align to TRBD1. This CDR3 has 15 residues. V gave up 5 bases and J gave up 5 bases; unmatched junction bases: 11. Germline CDR1 and CDR2: SNHLY and FYNNEI. The CDR3 loop reads CASSPGTGGFDEQYF. As DNA, the CDR3 is TGTGCCAGCAGTCCCGGGACAGGAGGATTTGACGAGCAGTACTTC.

The V call is TRBV12-3 or TRBV12-4, the J call TRBJ1-4, with unresolved D. The CDR3 extends over 13 amino acids. V was clipped by 8 bases and J by 6 bases, with 13 bases between them. Here the CDR3 DNA reads TGTGCCAGCGGTATGTCGGGTTATGAAAAACTGTTTTTT. Translation: CASGMSGYEKLFF.

J is TRBJ1-5 and V is TRBV10-2; perhaps TRBD1 as D (5 bases). Germline lookup yields CDR1 WSHSY and CDR2 SAAADI. Trimming shortened V by 3 bases and J by 3 bases, and 6 bases separated the two germline ends. This CDR3 has 13 residues. CDR3 in amino acids: CASSDRDNQPQHF. CDR3 DNA sequence: TGCGCCAGCAGTGACAGGGACAATCAGCCCCAGCATTTT.

The chain joins TRBV19 to TRBJ1-1; 7 nucleotides match TRBD1. J gave up 4 bases and V 4 bases, and 3 bases lay outside the gene matches. Germline CDR1 is LNHDA and CDR2 is SQIVND (reference sequence). This CDR3 comprises 13 residues. CDR3 sequence reads: CASSRQGITEAFF. CDR3 sequence (DNA): TGTGCCAGTAGTAGACAGGGCATCACTGAAGCTTTCTTT.

The chain employs TRBV19 and TRBJ1-2, with D possibly TRBD1 on 5 matching bases. The germline V gene encodes CDR1 LNHDA and CDR2 SQIVND (reference sequence). The CDR3 length is 16 residues. V was shortened by 8 bases and J by 5 bases, with 24 bases between the two germline ends. CDR3 bases: TGTGCCAGTGGGATTACTTCTTACCAGGCAGGGTATGGCTACACCTTC. The encoded protein is CASGITSYQAGYGYTF.

This clone came up once. Other nucleotide sequences in the sample specify the same CDR3. The chain carries TRBV7-2 and TRBJ1-3, with 10 nucleotides matching TRBD1. The trim removed 1 base at V and 4 bases at J, leaving 1 base unmatched. CDR3 length: 15 residues. Germline V lookup: CDR1 SGHTA, CDR2 FQGNSA. The CDR3 DNA reads as TGTGCCAGCAGCTTAGGGACAGGGGGAGGAAACACCATATATTTT. It translates to CASSLGTGGGNTIYF.